A selection of T cell receptor beta chains follows, all from one sample in a study of identical twins. Each CDR3 protein gets one entry after TCRdb re-called the 5' RACE reads with MiXCR. The data hold 1,800,000 or so distinct CDR3 sequences, with about 32% observed a single time. The sample taken for sequencing was cord blood. These receptors came from a newborn girl in good health. The CDR3 runs from the conserved cysteine through the conserved F or W. The D gene is left open where the match is weak. Rows may omit the clone size; those that give it use once, few, many or a size class.

V gene	clone size	J gene	D gene	CDR3 DNA	CDR3 protein
TRBV7-9	-	TRBJ2-7	-	TGTGCCAGCAGCTTATTTTTAGGCTACGAGCAGTACTTC	CASSLFLGYEQYF
TRBV29-1	many	TRBJ2-1	TRBD2	TGCAGCGTTGAGAGGACTAGCGGGAGGAATGAGCAGTTCTTC	CSVERTSGRNEQFF
TRBV7-9	-	TRBJ2-7	-	TGTGCCAGCAGCCTCATCTTTCGCTCCTACAATGAGCAGTACTTC	CASSLIFRSYNEQYF
TRBV12-3/TRBV12-4	-	TRBJ1-2	-	TGTGCCAGCAGTACCCGTTCCTACAGGGCTAACTATGGCTACACCTTC	CASSTRSYRANYGYTF
TRBV4-1	-	TRBJ2-2	-	TGCGCCAGCCGAGAAAACGTGGCGAGCAGGGGGGAGCTGTTTTTT	CASRENVASRGELFF
TRBV20-1	-	TRBJ1-4	-	TGCAGTGCTAGAGATTTTCCCGCCAGGGACGACGAAAAACTGTTTTTT	CSARDFPARDDEKLFF
TRBV20-1	-	TRBJ2-3	-	TGCAGTGCTAGAGATCCCCGGTATGATACGCAGTATTTT	CSARDPRYDTQYF
TRBV27	-	TRBJ2-3	-	TGTGCCAGCGGATTGGGGTCGGCCCTTTTAGATACGCAGTATTTT	CASGLGSALLDTQYF
TRBV27	few	TRBJ1-5	-	TGTGCCAGCAGTTTAACCCAAGTCCAGCCCCAGCATTTT	CASSLTQVQPQHF
TRBV28	-	TRBJ2-7	-	TGTGCCAGCAGTCTATTCCAGACAGGCTACGAGCAGTACTTC	CASSLFQTGYEQYF
TRBV27	few	TRBJ1-1	TRBD1	TGTGCCAGCAGTTTCGGGACAGGAGGGTACACTGAAGCTTTCTTT	CASSFGTGGYTEAFF
TRBV25-1	-	TRBJ2-3	-	TGTGCCAGCAGTGAATCCCCCGGTCTACCGGATACGCAGTATTTT	CASSESPGLPDTQYF
TRBV27	many	TRBJ2-5	TRBD1	TGTGCCAGCATCGGGCGTTTACAGGGGGGAGAGACCCAGTACTTC	CASIGRLQGGETQYF
TRBV9	-	TRBJ1-2	TRBD1	TGTGCCAGCAGCGTAGCGGACAGGGGGAAATATGGCTACACCTTC	CASSVADRGKYGYTF
TRBV14	-	TRBJ2-1	-	TGTGCCAGCAGCCAAGGACGCAGGTACAATGAGCAGTTCTTC	CASSQGRRYNEQFF
TRBV7-9	-	TRBJ1-4	-	TGTGCCAGCAGCTTGATCCCCGATATCTGGGGGACGGAAAAACTGTTTTTT	CASSLIPDIWGTEKLFF
TRBV5-1	-	TRBJ2-1	TRBD2	TGCGCCAGCGGGGGAGGGGCGATTGAGCAGTTCTTC	CASGGGAIEQFF
TRBV6-5	few	TRBJ1-1	-	TGTGCCAGCAGTTACTCGATAACGGTCGGGACTGAAGCTTTCTTT	CASSYSITVGTEAFF
TRBV6-5	few	TRBJ2-3	TRBD2	TGTGCCAGCAGTTACGGGACTAGCGGGAGATACACAGATACGCAGTATTTT	CASSYGTSGRYTDTQYF
TRBV10-3	-	TRBJ1-6	-	TGTGCCATCAGTGCTGTCGGGCCCCTCTGGAATTCACCCCTCCACTTT	CAISAVGPLWNSPLHF
TRBV19	few	TRBJ1-2	TRBD1	TGTGCCAGTAGTCCATATCAACCGGGACAGGGTAATGGCTACACCTTC	CASSPYQPGQGNGYTF
TRBV7-8	-	TRBJ2-1	TRBD1	TGTGCCAGCAGCCGAGGACAGGCCGAGCAGTTCTTC	CASSRGQAEQFF
TRBV20-1	few	TRBJ2-7	-	TGCAGTGCCGTCGACAGGACCACTTACGAGCAGTACTTC	CSAVDRTTYEQYF
TRBV21-1	few	TRBJ2-7	-	TGTGCCAGCAGCCAGACTAGCGGGGGCATAATTCAGTACTTC	CASSQTSGGIIQYF
TRBV3-1	few	TRBJ2-7	-	TGTGCCAGCAGCCGCCGGGGCCCCACCTACGAGCAGTACTTC	CASSRRGPTYEQYF
TRBV11-2	-	TRBJ2-3	-	TGTGCCAGCAGCTTAGGCAGGGGACACGATACGCAGTATTTT	CASSLGRGHDTQYF
TRBV6-1	few	TRBJ2-7	-	TGTGCCAGCAGCGCTGTACGGACGGTAACCTACGAGCAGTACTTC	CASSAVRTVTYEQYF
TRBV6-1	-	TRBJ1-5	TRBD1	TGTGCCAGCAGCGCCGGGACAGGGCACAATCAGCCCCAGCATTTT	CASSAGTGHNQPQHF
TRBV4-1	few	TRBJ2-5	-	TGCGCCAGCAGCCAAGGGGACTCAAAAGAGACCCAGTACTTC	CASSQGDSKETQYF
TRBV7-2	-	TRBJ2-4	TRBD1	TGTGCCAGCAGCTTGGTGGGACAGGGGAACATTCAGTACTTC	CASSLVGQGNIQYF
TRBV6-1	-	TRBJ1-2	-	TGTGCCAGCAGTGAAGTGAGGGTCTATGGCTACACCTTC	CASSEVRVYGYTF
TRBV20-1	-	TRBJ2-3	-	TGCAGTGCTAGATACTACTCCCGCACAGATACGCAGTATTTT	CSARYYSRTDTQYF
TRBV5-1	-	TRBJ2-5	-	TGCGCCAGCAGCTTGCCAGAAGAGACCCAGTGCTTC	CASSLPEETQCF
TRBV5-1	-	TRBJ2-2	-	TGCGCCAGCAGCCTCTGGACCCCGTCCGGGGAGCTGTTTTTT	CASSLWTPSGELFF
TRBV28	-	TRBJ2-1	-	TGTGCCAGCAGTACCCTTAGGAGGGCATCCTACAATGAGCAGTTCTTC	CASSTLRRASYNEQFF
TRBV28	-	TRBJ1-2	-	TGTGCCAGCAGTTTACCCCTCAGTACCTATGGCTACACCTTC	CASSLPLSTYGYTF
TRBV5-1	-	TRBJ1-2	TRBD1	TGCGCCAGCAGCTTGACAGGGGACTTCTATGGCTACACCTTC	CASSLTGDFYGYTF
TRBV2	few	TRBJ2-7	-	TGTGCCAGCAGTGTGGACCGAAGACTTGACTCCTACGAGCAGTACTTC	CASSVDRRLDSYEQYF
TRBV3-1	-	TRBJ2-7	TRBD2	TGTGCCAGCAGCCGCACCCTAGCGGGTCTCCTCTACGAGCAGTACTTC	CASSRTLAGLLYEQYF
TRBV20-1	few	TRBJ1-5	TRBD1	TGCAGTGCTAGAGGACAGGGACGTAGCAATCAGCCCCAGCATTTT	CSARGQGRSNQPQHF
TRBV20-1	few	TRBJ2-7	TRBD1	TGCAGTAGGGGACAGATTTCCTACGAGCAGTACTTC	CSRGQISYEQYF
TRBV5-1	few	TRBJ2-7	-	TGCGCCGGCAGCTTGAGGAGCTCCTACGAGCAGTACTTC	CAGSLRSSYEQYF